The 8 T cell receptor beta chains below come from one sample, sequenced in a study of T cells in Graves' hyperthyroidism and ophthalmopathy. From RNA transcripts, TCR beta CDR3 regions were amplified. With the HTBI primer set, the TCR CDR3 went through a first round of RT-PCR. TCRdb re-called the multiplex PCR reads through MiXCR, storing one row per CDR3 protein. Among approximately 590,000 distinct CDR3 sequences, 15% to 18% were seen once, and the ten largest hold less than 9.5%. The specimen was blood. These TCRs come from a woman aged 25 to 39 with Graves' hyperthyroidism.

The rearrangement links TRBV11-2 to TRBJ2-1; the match to TRBD2 covers 15 bases. CDR1 and CDR2 from the germline V gene are SGHAT and FQNNGV. The junction had 6 bases not matched to a gene; V was cut back by 0 bases and J by 6 bases. The CDR3 consists of 18 residues. CDR3: CASSLERPGLAGGNEQFF. In DNA, the CDR3 is TGTGCCAGCAGCTTAGAACGACCGGGACTAGCGGGAGGCAATGAGCAGTTCTTC. Full variable domain (rest looked up from reference TRBV11-2 and TRBJ2-1): EAGVAQSPRYKIIEKRQSVAFWCNPISGHATLYWYQQILGQGPKLLIQFQNNGVVDDSQLPKDRFSAERLKGVDSTLKIQPAKLEDSAVYLCASSLERPGLAGGNEQFFGPGTRLTVL.

This clonotype has only a few counts. The V call is TRBV27, the J call TRBJ1-1; no clear D. Germline CDR1 is MNHEY and CDR2 is SMNVEV (reference sequence). V was trimmed by 1 base and J by 0 bases, leaving 3 bases between them. CDR3 length: 13 amino acids. The CDR3 reads CASSLYVNTEAFF. The CDR3 nucleotides are TGTGCCAGCAGTTTATATGTGAACACTGAAGCTTTCTTT.

This clonotype appeared many times. V usage is TRBV27 and J usage is TRBJ2-1; the D gene is possibly TRBD1 (5 bases). The CDR3 covers 15 residues. Germline CDR1 is MNHEY and CDR2 is SMNVEV (reference sequence). V was trimmed by 7 bases and J by 8 bases, leaving 21 bases between them. CDR3: CASIPLQGYGDEQFF. The CDR3, as DNA: TGTGCCAGCATCCCCCTGCAGGGATACGGCGATGAGCAGTTCTTC.

This clonotype was observed at least ten times. The chain has TRBV29-1 and TRBJ1-1, with D uncertain. The CDR3 contains 14 residues. Germline CDR1 is SQVTM and CDR2 is ANQGSEA. The CDR3 bases are TGCGGGGTCACAGAATCCGGTCCGAACACTGAAGCTTTCTTT. Translated, it gives CGVTESGPNTEAFF.

There are a few counts of this clonotype. The chain couples TRBV27 to TRBJ2-2; 9 nucleotides agree with TRBD1. The length of the CDR3 is 15 residues. In germline, CDR1 is MNHEY, CDR2 SMNVEV (reference sequence). J was trimmed by 3 bases and V by 3 bases; bases with no gene match: 2. Here the CDR3 reads CASSFRTGDTGELFF. DNA of the CDR3: TGTGCCAGCAGTTTTAGGACAGGGGACACCGGGGAGCTGTTTTTT.

This clonotype occurred many times. J is TRBJ1-2 and V is TRBV7-9; maybe TRBD1 (5 bases). There are 13 residues in the CDR3. V dropped 5 bases and J dropped 4 bases, with 11 bases sitting between them. Looked up from germline, CDR1 is SEHNR and CDR2 is FQNEAQ (reference sequence). CDR3 in DNA: TGTGCCAGCAGCCCAAGACAGAGCTATGGCTACACCTTC. Protein sequence: CASSPRQSYGYTF. Full variable domain (outside the CDR3, taken from reference TRBV7-9 and TRBJ1-2): DTGVSQNPRHKITKRGQNVTFRCDPISEHNRLYWYRQTLGQGPEFLTYFQNEAQLEKSRLLSDRFSAERPKGSFSTLEIQRTEQGDSAMYLCASSPRQSYGYTFGSGTRLTVV.

The chain links TRBV12-3 or TRBV12-4 to TRBJ1-1; no clear D. With 5 bases removed from V and 10 bases from J, the gap between germline ends came to 17 bases. The CDR3 consists of 13 residues. In DNA form, the CDR3 reads TGTGCCAGCAGTCCCCCATCACGAGGACGAGCTTTCTTT. Translated: CASSPPSRGRAFF.

This clonotype was counted at least ten times. The genes are TRBV3-1 and TRBJ2-1; D ambiguous. The V and J ends lost 1 base and 0 bases respectively, with 7 bases between them. This CDR3 has 15 amino acids. CDR1 is LGHDT and CDR2 is YNNKEL in the germline V gene (reference sequence). DNA for the CDR3: TGTGCCAGCAGCCAAGGGTCTAGCTCCTACAATGAGCAGTTCTTC. This encodes CASSQGSSSYNEQFF.